This TCR beta chain was sequenced in a study of Ad26.COV2.S vaccination and SARS-CoV-2 variants. Study context: Ad26.COV2.S given intramuscularly, once or twice 56 days apart. Whole-study findings and limits: Measurements of TCR breadth and depth may have given underestimates of the total T cell responses.

The CDR3 runs 12 residues. Germline assignment: CDR1 SGHNT and CDR2 YENEEA. V was clipped by 1 base and J by 5 bases, with 6 bases between them. The treatment is: about 20 received Ad26.COV2.S at low or high dose, single or two shots; about 5 received placebo; per-sample allocation not given. The investigators took samples on day 63 after the first vaccine or placebo injection. TCRdb's copy holds only in-frame clones and misses some; the assay was immunoSEQ multiplex PCR. The sample holds 350,000 to 500,000 clones; around 90% are singletons and the top ten take 12%. About this clone: What it recognizes is unknown.

The receptor comes from a person aged 18-60 years who received the Ad26.COV2.S COVID-19 vaccine or a placebo. The sample was peripheral blood, taken in a trial of Ad26.COV2.S vaccine versus placebo. The V and J genes are TRBV11-3 and TRBJ2-7, with unresolved D. CDR3 region: CASSLGHHEQYF. The DNA of the CDR3 is TGTGCCAGCAGCTTAGGTCATCACGAGCAGTACTTC.